The clone carrying this TCR beta chain was seen more than once but under ten times. The entry originates in a study of blood T cell repertoires in COVID-19. Study summary: Both acute and convalescent COVID-19 samples were obtained from the United States, Italy and Spain.

The CDR3 consists of 14 residues. Per germline, CDR1 SGHRS and CDR2 YFSETQ. With 1 base removed from V and 8 bases from J, the gap between germline ends came to 15 bases. Original data processing: Reference gene primer amplification in the assay estimated nucleated cell counts. TCRdb keeps only in-frame clones here, not all; method: immunoSEQ multiplex PCR. V and J calls and clone size are given by that table; D and trimming were obtained from the DNA. The table includes tens of thousands of clones, about 70% detected once. This sequence joins TRBV5-1 and TRBJ1-1; D is possibly TRBD1 (6 bases). The material sequenced was peripheral blood. The receptor was isolated from a woman in her 70s with acute or convalescent COVID-19. The chain's CDR3 is CASSLLVGGTEAFF. The CDR3 nucleotides are TGCGCCAGCAGCTTGTTGGTGGGGGGGACAGAAGCTTTCTTT.